This TCR beta chain was found in a study of T-cell memory formation after mild COVID-19. Study results and limitations: Second-wave clones with a day 37 peak had unconfirmed SARS-CoV-2 specificity. Pre-infection memory already had some responding clones, implying cross-reactive memory joined.

V gave up 5 bases and J gave up 3 bases, with 8 bases separating them. CDR3 length: 13 residues. The germline V gene encodes CDR1 SGHNT and CDR2 YENEEA. With respect to this clonotype: Its specificity is unknown.

Via MiXCR, TCRdb re-called the 5' RACE reads, giving one row per CDR3 protein. In the table there are some 490,000 distinct CDR3 sequences, over 15% of which are singletons. The chain combines TRBV11-3 with TRBJ2-1; D not resolved. This clonotype was sampled from an adult woman who had mild COVID-19 (a few samples of this study predate the infection). Cell type and time point are not known. Sequencing was carried out using PBMCs or a T cell subset sorted from them (not recorded which). CDR3 protein: CASSQAGYNEQFF. The CDR3 DNA sequence: TGTGCCAGCAGCCAAGCAGGCTACAATGAGCAGTTCTTC.